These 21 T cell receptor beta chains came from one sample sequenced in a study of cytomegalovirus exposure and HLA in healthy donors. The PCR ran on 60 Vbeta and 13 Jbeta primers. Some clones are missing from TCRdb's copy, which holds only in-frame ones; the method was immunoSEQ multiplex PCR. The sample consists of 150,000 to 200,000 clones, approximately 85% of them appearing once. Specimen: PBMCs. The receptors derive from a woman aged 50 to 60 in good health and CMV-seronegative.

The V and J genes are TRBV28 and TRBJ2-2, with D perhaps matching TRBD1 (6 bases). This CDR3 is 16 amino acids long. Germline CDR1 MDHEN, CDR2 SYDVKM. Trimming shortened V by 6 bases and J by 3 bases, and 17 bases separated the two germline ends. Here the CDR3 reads CASRGSEGGYTGELFF. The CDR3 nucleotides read TGTGCCAGCAGAGGGTCAGAAGGGGGATACACCGGGGAGCTGTTTTTT.

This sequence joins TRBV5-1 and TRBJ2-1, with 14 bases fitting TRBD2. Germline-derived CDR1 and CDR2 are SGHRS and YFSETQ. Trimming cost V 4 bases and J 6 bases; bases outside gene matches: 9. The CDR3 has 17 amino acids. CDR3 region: CASSGGTSGRGFNEQFF. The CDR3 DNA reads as TGCGCCAGCAGCGGCGGGACTAGCGGGAGAGGATTCAATGAGCAGTTCTTC.

The chain's CDR3 is CASSSAGNEQFF. DNA for the CDR3: TGTGCCAGCAGCTCCGCGGGGAATGAGCAGTTCTTC. This chain links TRBV7-3 with TRBJ2-1, with a tentative D call TRBD2 (6 bases). Germline lookup yields CDR1 SGHTA and CDR2 FQGTGA. V was cut by 4 bases and J by 7 bases, with 8 bases left in between. The CDR3 extends over 12 amino acids.

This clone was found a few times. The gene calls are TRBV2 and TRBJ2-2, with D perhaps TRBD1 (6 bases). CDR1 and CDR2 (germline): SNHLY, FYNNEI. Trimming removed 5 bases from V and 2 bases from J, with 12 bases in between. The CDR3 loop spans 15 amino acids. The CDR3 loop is CASSLYRVNTGELFF. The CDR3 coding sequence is TGTGCCAGCAGTCTTTACAGGGTTAACACCGGGGAGCTGTTTTTT.

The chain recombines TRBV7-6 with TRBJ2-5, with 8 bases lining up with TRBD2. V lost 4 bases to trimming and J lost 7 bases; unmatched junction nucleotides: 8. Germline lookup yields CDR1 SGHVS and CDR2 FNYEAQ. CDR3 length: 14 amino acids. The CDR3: CASSSERREATQYF. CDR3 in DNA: TGTGCCAGCAGCTCAGAGAGGCGGGAGGCGACCCAGTACTTC.

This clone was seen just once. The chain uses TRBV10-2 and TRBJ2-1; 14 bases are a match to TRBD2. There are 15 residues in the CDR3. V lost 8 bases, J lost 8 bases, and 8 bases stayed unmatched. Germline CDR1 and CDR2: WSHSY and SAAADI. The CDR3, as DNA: TGCGCCAGCTCGACTAGCGGGAGGGCGTCGGATGAGCAGTTCTTC. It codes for CASSTSGRASDEQFF.

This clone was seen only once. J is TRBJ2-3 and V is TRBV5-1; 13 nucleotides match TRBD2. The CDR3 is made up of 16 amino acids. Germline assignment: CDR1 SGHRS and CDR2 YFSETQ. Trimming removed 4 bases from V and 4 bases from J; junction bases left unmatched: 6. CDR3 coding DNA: TGCGCCAGCAGCCTAGGACTAGCGGGAGCGGCAGATACGCAGTATTTT. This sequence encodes CASSLGLAGAADTQYF.

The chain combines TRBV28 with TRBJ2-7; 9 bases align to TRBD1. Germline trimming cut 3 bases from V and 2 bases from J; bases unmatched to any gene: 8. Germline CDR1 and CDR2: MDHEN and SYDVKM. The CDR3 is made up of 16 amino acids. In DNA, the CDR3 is TGTGCCAGCAGTTTGTGGTCGGGACAGGGAACCTACGAGCAGTACTTC. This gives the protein CASSLWSGQGTYEQYF.

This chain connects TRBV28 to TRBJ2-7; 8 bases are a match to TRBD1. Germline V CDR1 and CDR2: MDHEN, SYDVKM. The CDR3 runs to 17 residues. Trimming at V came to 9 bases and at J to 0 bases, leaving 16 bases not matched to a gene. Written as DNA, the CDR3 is TGTGCCAGTAAAGTGCCGACCGGACAGGGCTTCTCCTACGAGCAGTACTTC. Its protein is CASKVPTGQGFSYEQYF.

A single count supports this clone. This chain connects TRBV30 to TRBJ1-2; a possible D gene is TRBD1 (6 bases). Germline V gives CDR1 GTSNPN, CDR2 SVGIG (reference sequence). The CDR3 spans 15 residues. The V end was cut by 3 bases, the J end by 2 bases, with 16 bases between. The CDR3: CAWSRTEGKNYGYTF. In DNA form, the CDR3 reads TGTGCCTGGAGCCGGACAGAGGGCAAGAACTATGGCTACACCTTC.

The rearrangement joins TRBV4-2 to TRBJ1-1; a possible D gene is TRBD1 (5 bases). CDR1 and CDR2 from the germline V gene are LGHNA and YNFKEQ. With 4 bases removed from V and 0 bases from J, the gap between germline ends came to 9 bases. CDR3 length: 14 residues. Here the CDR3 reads CASSPGGMNTEAFF. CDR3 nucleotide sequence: TGTGCCAGCAGCCCTGGGGGGATGAACACTGAAGCTTTCTTT.

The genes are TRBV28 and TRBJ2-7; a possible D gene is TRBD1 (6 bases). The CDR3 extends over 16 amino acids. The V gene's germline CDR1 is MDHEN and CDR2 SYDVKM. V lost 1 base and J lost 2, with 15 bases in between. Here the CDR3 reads CASSLSPQRDTYEQYF. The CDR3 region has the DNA TGTGCCAGCAGTTTATCCCCCCAGAGGGACACCTACGAGCAGTACTTC.

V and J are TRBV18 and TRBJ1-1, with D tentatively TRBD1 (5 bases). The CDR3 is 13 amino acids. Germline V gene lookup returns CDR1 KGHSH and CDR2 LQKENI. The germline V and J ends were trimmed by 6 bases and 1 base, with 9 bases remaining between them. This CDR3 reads CASSIDRNTEAFF. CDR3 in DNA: TGTGCCAGCTCCATAGACAGGAACACTGAAGCTTTCTTT.

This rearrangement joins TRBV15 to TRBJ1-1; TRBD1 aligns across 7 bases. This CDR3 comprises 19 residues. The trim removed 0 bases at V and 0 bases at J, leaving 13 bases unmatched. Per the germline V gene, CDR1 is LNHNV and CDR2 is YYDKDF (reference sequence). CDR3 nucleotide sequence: TGTGCCACCAGCAGAGATCTAAGGGGGCTCGGGGAGATGAACACTGAAGCTTTCTTT. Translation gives CATSRDLRGLGEMNTEAFF.

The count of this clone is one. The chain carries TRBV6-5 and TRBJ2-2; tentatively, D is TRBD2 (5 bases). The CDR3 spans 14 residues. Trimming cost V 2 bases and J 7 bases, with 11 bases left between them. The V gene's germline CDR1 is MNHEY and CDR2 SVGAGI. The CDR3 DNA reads TGTGCCAGCAGTTACGGGCTAGCTAGCGGGGAGCTGTTTTTT. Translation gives CASSYGLASGELFF.

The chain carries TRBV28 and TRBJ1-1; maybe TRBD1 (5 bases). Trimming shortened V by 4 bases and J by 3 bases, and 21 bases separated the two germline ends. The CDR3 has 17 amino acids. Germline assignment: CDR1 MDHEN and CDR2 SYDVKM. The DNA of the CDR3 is TGTGCCAGCAGTTCCCCCCGGGGGATGGGGGGGGACACTGAAGCTTTCTTT. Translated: CASSSPRGMGGDTEAFF.

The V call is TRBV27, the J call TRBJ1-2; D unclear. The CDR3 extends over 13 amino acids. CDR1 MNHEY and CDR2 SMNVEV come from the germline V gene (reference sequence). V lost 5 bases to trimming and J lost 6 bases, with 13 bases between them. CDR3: CASSPGSKDGYTF. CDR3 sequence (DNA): TGTGCCAGCAGTCCCGGGTCAAAGGATGGCTACACCTTC.

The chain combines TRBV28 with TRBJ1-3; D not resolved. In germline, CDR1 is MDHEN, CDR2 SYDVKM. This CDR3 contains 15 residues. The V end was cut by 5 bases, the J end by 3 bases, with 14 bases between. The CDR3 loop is CASSPVAYRGNTIYF. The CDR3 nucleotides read TGTGCCAGCAGTCCGGTAGCGTACCGTGGAAACACCATATATTTT.

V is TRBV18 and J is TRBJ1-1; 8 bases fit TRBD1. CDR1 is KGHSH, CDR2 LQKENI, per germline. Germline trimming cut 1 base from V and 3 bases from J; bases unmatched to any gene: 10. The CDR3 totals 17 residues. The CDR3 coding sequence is TGTGCCAGCTCACCACGAGACAGGGGAAGTCGACACACTGAAGCTTTCTTT. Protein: CASSPRDRGSRHTEAFF.

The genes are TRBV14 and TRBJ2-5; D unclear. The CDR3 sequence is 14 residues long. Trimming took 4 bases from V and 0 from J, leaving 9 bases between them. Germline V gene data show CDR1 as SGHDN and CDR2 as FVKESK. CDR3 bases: TGTGCCAGCAGCCTACTCCTTTACCAAGAGACCCAGTACTTC. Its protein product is CASSLLLYQETQYF.

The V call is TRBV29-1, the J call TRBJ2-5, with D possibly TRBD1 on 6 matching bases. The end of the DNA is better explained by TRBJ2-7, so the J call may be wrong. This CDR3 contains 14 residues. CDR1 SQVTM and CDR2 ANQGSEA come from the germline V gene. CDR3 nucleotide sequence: TGCAGCGTTCTCCGGGACAAGGGTCGTCGCGAGCAGTACTTC. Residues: CSVLRDKGRREQYF.